The clone carrying this TCR beta chain has a handful of counts. The V gene's germline CDR1 is SGHRS and CDR2 YFSETQ. This CDR3 is 12 amino acids long. The V end lost 4 bases, the J end lost 3 bases, and 8 bases lay between the germline ends. A single record per CDR3 protein comes from TCRdb applying MiXCR to the 5' RACE reads. Of fewer than 650,000 distinct CDR3 sequences listed, roughly a sixth are singletons. This sample was included in a study of T-cell memory formation after mild COVID-19. The sequence was obtained from an adult woman who had mild COVID-19 (a few samples of this study predate the infection). Cell type and time point are not known. The rearrangement links TRBV5-1 to TRBJ2-7, with a possible D match to TRBD1 (5 bases). The sample taken for sequencing was PBMCs or a T cell subset sorted from them (not recorded which). This CDR3 reads CASSIDSYEQYF. The CDR3 DNA sequence: TGCGCCAGCAGCATCGACAGCTACGAGCAGTACTTC.